The T cell receptor (beta chain) described here comes from a study of technical replicates of blood from a handful of donors. Method: immunoSEQ multiplex PCR; TCRdb's copy keeps in-frame clones and lacks some. The data hold around 15,000 clones, with about nine tenths observed a single time. CDR3 length equals 14 residues. The germline V gene has CDR1 SGHRS and CDR2 YFSETQ. V lost 2 bases, J lost 0 bases, and 6 bases lay in between. Specimen: PBMCs. The J gene is TRBJ1-3, the V gene TRBV5-1, with D unclear. The TCR was taken from a human donor in good health. The CDR3 DNA reads as TGCGCCAGCAGCTTATTGAGCTCTGGAAACACCATATATTTT. Protein product: CASSLLSSGNTIYF.